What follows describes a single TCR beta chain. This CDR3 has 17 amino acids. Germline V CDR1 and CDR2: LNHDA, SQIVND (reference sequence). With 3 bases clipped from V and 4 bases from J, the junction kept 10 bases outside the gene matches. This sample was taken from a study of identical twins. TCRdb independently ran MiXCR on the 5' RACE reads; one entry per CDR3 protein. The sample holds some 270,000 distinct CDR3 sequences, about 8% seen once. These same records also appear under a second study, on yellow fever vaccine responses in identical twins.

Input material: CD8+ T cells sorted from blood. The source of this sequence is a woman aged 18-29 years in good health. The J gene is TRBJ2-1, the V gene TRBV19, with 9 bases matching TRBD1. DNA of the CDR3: TGTGCCAGTAGTATGACAGGGGGTCCCGGTTCTTACAATGAGCAGTTCTTC. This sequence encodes CASSMTGGPGSYNEQFF.